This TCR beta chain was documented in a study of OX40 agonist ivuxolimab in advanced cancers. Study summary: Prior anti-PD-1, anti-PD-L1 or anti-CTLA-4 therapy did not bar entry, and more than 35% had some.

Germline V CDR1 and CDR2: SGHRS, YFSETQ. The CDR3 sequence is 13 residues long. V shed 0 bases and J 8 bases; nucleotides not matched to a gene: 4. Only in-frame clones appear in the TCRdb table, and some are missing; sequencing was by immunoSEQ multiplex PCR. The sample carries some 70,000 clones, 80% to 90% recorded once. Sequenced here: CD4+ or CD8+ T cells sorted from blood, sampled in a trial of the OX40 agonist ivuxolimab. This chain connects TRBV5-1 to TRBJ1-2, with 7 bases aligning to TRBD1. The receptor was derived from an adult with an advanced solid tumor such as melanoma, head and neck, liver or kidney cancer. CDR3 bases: TGCGCCAGCAGCTTGGGGACAGGCTTCGGCTACACCTTC. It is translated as CASSLGTGFGYTF.